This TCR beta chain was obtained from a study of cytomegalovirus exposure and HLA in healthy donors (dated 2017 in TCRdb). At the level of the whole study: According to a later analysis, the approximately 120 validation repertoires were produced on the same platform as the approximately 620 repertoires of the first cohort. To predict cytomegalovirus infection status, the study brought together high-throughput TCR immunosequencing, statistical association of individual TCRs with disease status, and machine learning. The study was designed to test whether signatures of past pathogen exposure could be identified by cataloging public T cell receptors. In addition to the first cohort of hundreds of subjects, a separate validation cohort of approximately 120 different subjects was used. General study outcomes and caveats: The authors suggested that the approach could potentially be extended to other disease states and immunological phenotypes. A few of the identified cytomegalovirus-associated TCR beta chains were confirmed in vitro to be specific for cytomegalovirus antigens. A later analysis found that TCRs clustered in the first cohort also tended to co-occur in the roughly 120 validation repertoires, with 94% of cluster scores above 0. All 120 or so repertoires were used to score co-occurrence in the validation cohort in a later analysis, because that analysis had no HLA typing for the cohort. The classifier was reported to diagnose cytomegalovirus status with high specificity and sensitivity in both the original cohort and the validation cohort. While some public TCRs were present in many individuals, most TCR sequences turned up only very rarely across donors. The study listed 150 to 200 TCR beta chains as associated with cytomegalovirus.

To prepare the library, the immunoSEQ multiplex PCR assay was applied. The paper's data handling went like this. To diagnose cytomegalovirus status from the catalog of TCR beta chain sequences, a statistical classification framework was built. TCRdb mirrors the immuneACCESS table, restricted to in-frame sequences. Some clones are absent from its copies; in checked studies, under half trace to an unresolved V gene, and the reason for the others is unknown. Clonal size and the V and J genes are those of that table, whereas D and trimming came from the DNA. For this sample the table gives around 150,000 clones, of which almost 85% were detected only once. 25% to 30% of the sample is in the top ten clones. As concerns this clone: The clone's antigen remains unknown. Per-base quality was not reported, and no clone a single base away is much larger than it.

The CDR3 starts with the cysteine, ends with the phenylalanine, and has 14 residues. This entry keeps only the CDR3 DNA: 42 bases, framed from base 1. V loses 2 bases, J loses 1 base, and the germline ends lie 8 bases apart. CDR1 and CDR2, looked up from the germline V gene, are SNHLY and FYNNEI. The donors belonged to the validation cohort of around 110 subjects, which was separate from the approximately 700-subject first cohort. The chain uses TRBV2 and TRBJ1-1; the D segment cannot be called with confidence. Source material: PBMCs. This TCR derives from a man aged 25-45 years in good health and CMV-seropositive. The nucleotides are TGTGCCAGCAGTGAATCCCGGGGGAACACTGAAGCTTTCTTT. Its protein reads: CASSESRGNTEAFF.